This T cell receptor beta chain was observed in a study of response to subunit inactivated influenza vaccine. Whole-study findings and limits: It was suggested by the authors that few new T cells are recruited by each seasonal influenza vaccination.

This CDR3 contains 15 residues. Per germline, CDR1 SGDLS and CDR2 YYNGEE. Trimming pared 0 bases from V and 5 bases from J, leaving 11 bases between. This clonotype was counted a few times. The antigen is unknown. Each CDR3 protein gets one entry after TCRdb re-called the RT-PCR reads with MiXCR. The data hold a few hundred thousand distinct CDR3 sequences, with about a fifth observed a single time. This sequence joins TRBV9 and TRBJ2-2; possible D gene TRBD2, 6 bases. The receptor was isolated from a man between 50 and 69 years old who received an inactivated influenza vaccine. This material consisted of PBMCs from blood, taken about 19 months after vaccination. The CDR3 spells CASSVAGVKTGELFF. The CDR3 coding sequence is TGTGCCAGCAGCGTAGCGGGAGTAAAGACCGGGGAGCTGTTTTTT. The entire variable domain, with the rest obtained from reference TRBV9 and TRBJ2-2, is as follows: DSGVTQTPKHLITATGQRVTLRCSPRSGDLSVYWYQQSLDQGLQFLIQYYNGEERAKGNILERFSAQQFPDLHSELNLSSLELGDSALYFCASSVAGVKTGELFFGEGSRLTVL.